This is a list of T cell receptor beta chains from one sample in a study of T cell responses to AZD1222 COVID-19 vaccine. This table comes from immunoSEQ multiplex PCR, and its TCRdb copy is limited to in-frame clones, with some not included. Of approximately 4,600 clones in the sample, 75% to 90% were seen once. This specimen consisted of peripheral blood, obtained 28 days after the second AZD1222 dose. The receptors here all came from an adult who received the AZD1222 COVID-19 vaccine. The CDR3 runs from the conserved cysteine through the conserved F or W. The order of the fields is CDR3 length, D gene, J gene, V gene, clone size, CDR3 DNA, CDR3 protein. The D gene is left open where the match is weak. Size tells how often a clone was seen (once, few, many) or the class of an expanded clone, and some rows leave it out.

len: 16; d_gene: TRBD2; j_gene: TRBJ2-2; v_gene: TRBV5-6; abundance: NA; CDR3nt: TGTGCCAGCAGCTTGAGGAGCGGGGTGAACACCGGGGAGCTGTTTTTT; CDR3aa: CASSLRSGVNTGELFF
len: 8; d_gene: NA; j_gene: TRBJ2-7; v_gene: TRBV19; abundance: few; CDR3nt: TGTGCCACCTACGAGCAGTACTTC; CDR3aa: CATYEQYF
len: 13; d_gene: NA; j_gene: TRBJ1-4; v_gene: TRBV29-1; abundance: NA; CDR3nt: TGCAGCGCCTCGGTTGCAACTAATGAAAAACTGTTTTTT; CDR3aa: CSASVATNEKLFF
len: 13; d_gene: TRBD1; j_gene: TRBJ1-2; v_gene: TRBV5-1; abundance: NA; CDR3nt: TGCGCCAGCAGCTTGGAGGGGACAGGAGGCTACACCTTC; CDR3aa: CASSLEGTGGYTF
len: 16; d_gene: NA; j_gene: TRBJ2-2; v_gene: TRBV7-9; abundance: NA; CDR3nt: TGTGCCAGCAGCTTACAGTTAGGGTCGAACACCGGGGAGCTGTTTTTT; CDR3aa: CASSLQLGSNTGELFF
len: 14; d_gene: TRBD2; j_gene: TRBJ2-1; v_gene: TRBV6-4; abundance: few; CDR3nt: TGTGCCAGCAAAGTAGCGGGGGACTACAATGAGCAGTTCTTC; CDR3aa: CASKVAGDYNEQFF
len: 14; d_gene: NA; j_gene: TRBJ2-6; v_gene: TRBV9; abundance: NA; CDR3nt: TGTGCCAGCAGCGTTTTACCGGGAGTCAACGTCCTGACTTTC; CDR3aa: CASSVLPGVNVLTF
len: 13; d_gene: NA; j_gene: TRBJ1-2; v_gene: TRBV28; abundance: NA; CDR3nt: TGTGCCAGCACCATGGGGGGGATCTATGGCTACACCTTC; CDR3aa: CASTMGGIYGYTF
len: 14; d_gene: NA; j_gene: TRBJ2-7; v_gene: TRBV11-2; abundance: NA; CDR3nt: TGTGCCAGCAGCCCTAGCACGTACACCTACGAGCAGTACTTC; CDR3aa: CASSPSTYTYEQYF
len: 16; d_gene: NA; j_gene: TRBJ2-5; v_gene: TRBV9; abundance: NA; CDR3nt: TGTGCCAGCAGCGTAGGAGCTTCCCGGTACCAAGAGACCCAGTACTTC; CDR3aa: CASSVGASRYQETQYF
len: 15; d_gene: NA; j_gene: TRBJ2-2; v_gene: TRBV14; abundance: NA; CDR3nt: TGTGCCAGCGGTATTTGGGGATCAGACACCGGGGAGCTGTTTTTT; CDR3aa: CASGIWGSDTGELFF
len: 14; d_gene: NA; j_gene: TRBJ1-1; v_gene: TRBV28; abundance: NA; CDR3nt: TGTGCCAGCAGTTACTTAGGGGGTCGGACTGAAGCTTTCTTT; CDR3aa: CASSYLGGRTEAFF
len: 17; d_gene: TRBD2; j_gene: TRBJ2-7; v_gene: TRBV5-1; abundance: NA; CDR3nt: TGCGCCAGCAGCTTGTGGGCTAGCGGGACTGGCTCCTACGAGCAGTACTTC; CDR3aa: CASSLWASGTGSYEQYF
len: 14; d_gene: NA; j_gene: TRBJ2-7; v_gene: TRBV6-5; abundance: NA; CDR3nt: TGTGCCAGCAGTCCCCACAGGGGGGGCTACGAGCAGTACTTC; CDR3aa: CASSPHRGGYEQYF
len: 14; d_gene: TRBD1; j_gene: TRBJ2-7; v_gene: TRBV28; abundance: NA; CDR3nt: TGTGCCAGCAGGAGAGGGGACAGGGGCTACGAGCAGTACTTC; CDR3aa: CASRRGDRGYEQYF
len: 15; d_gene: NA; j_gene: TRBJ2-5; v_gene: TRBV18; abundance: NA; CDR3nt: TGTGCCAGCTCACCAAAGCCCGGGGCGCGAGAGACCCAGTACTTC; CDR3aa: CASSPKPGARETQYF
len: 14; d_gene: NA; j_gene: TRBJ2-2; v_gene: TRBV7-3; abundance: NA; CDR3nt: TGTGCCAGCAGCTTCAACAGGGCAGGCGGGGAGCTGTTTTTT; CDR3aa: CASSFNRAGGELFF
len: 15; d_gene: TRBD1; j_gene: TRBJ1-6; v_gene: TRBV7-9; abundance: NA; CDR3nt: TGTGCCAGCAAAGCAACAGGGACAGGGAATTCACCCCTCCACTTT; CDR3aa: CASKATGTGNSPLHF
len: 13; d_gene: TRBD1; j_gene: TRBJ1-1; v_gene: TRBV12-3/TRBV12-4; abundance: NA; CDR3nt: TGTGCCAGCAGTCCCGGGACAGCCATAGAAGCTTTCTTT; CDR3aa: CASSPGTAIEAFF
len: 13; d_gene: NA; j_gene: TRBJ2-1; v_gene: TRBV7-2; abundance: once; CDR3nt: TGTGCCAGCAGCTTAGTCTCCTACAATGAGCAGTTCTTC; CDR3aa: CASSLVSYNEQFF
len: 14; d_gene: TRBD1; j_gene: TRBJ1-4; v_gene: TRBV5-1; abundance: once; CDR3nt: TGCGCCAGCAGTCTCGGGACAGGGGAGGTAAAACTGTTTTTT; CDR3aa: CASSLGTGEVKLFF
len: 13; d_gene: NA; j_gene: TRBJ1-2; v_gene: TRBV18; abundance: NA; CDR3nt: TGTGCCAGCCGGACGGGTACTAACTATGGCTACACCTTC; CDR3aa: CASRTGTNYGYTF
len: 15; d_gene: NA; j_gene: TRBJ1-5; v_gene: TRBV7-2; abundance: NA; CDR3nt: TGTGCCAGCAGCTTAAAGCCAGGGCGCAATCAGCCCCAGCATTTT; CDR3aa: CASSLKPGRNQPQHF
len: 15; d_gene: NA; j_gene: TRBJ1-1; v_gene: TRBV28; abundance: NA; CDR3nt: TGTGCCAGCAGAACCCACAGAGGGAAGAACACTGAAGCTTTCTTT; CDR3aa: CASRTHRGKNTEAFF
len: 13; d_gene: NA; j_gene: TRBJ1-2; v_gene: TRBV9; abundance: NA; CDR3nt: TGTGCCAGCAGCGCCAGGCCCGGGGATGGCTACACCTTC; CDR3aa: CASSARPGDGYTF
len: 15; d_gene: NA; j_gene: TRBJ1-3; v_gene: TRBV7-8; abundance: NA; CDR3nt: TGTGCCAGCAGCTTAGCCGGGGCGAGGGGAAACACCATATATTTT; CDR3aa: CASSLAGARGNTIYF
len: 12; d_gene: NA; j_gene: TRBJ1-1; v_gene: TRBV3-1/TRBV3-2; abundance: NA; CDR3nt: TGTGCCAGCAGCCAAAGGAACACTGAAGCTTTCTTT; CDR3aa: CASSQRNTEAFF
len: 16; d_gene: NA; j_gene: TRBJ2-2; v_gene: TRBV10-3; abundance: NA; CDR3nt: TGTGCCATCAGCCAAGGGGCTGGGACGAACACCGGGGAGCTGTTTTTT; CDR3aa: CAISQGAGTNTGELFF
len: 13; d_gene: NA; j_gene: TRBJ1-1; v_gene: TRBV28; abundance: NA; CDR3nt: TGTGCCAGCAGTTTAGGAGACCGTTCAGTGGCTTTCTTT; CDR3aa: CASSLGDRSVAFF
len: 16; d_gene: TRBD2; j_gene: TRBJ2-1; v_gene: TRBV7-6; abundance: NA; CDR3nt: TGTGCCAGCAGCCTCCGACTAGCGGGAGGGTCAAATGAGCAGTTCTTC; CDR3aa: CASSLRLAGGSNEQFF
len: 13; d_gene: NA; j_gene: TRBJ2-3; v_gene: TRBV10-3; abundance: NA; CDR3nt: TGTGCCATCAGTGAGTCTAAGGAAGGTACGCAGTATTTT; CDR3aa: CAISESKEGTQYF
len: 19; d_gene: TRBD1; j_gene: TRBJ2-6; v_gene: TRBV10-2; abundance: NA; CDR3nt: TGCGCCAGCAGTGAGTCAGGGACAGGTCCGAGCTCTGGGGCCAACGTCCTGACTTTC; CDR3aa: CASSESGTGPSSGANVLTF
len: 12; d_gene: NA; j_gene: TRBJ1-4; v_gene: TRBV7-9; abundance: NA; CDR3nt: TGTGCCAGCAGCCGAGATAATGAAAAACTGTTTTTT; CDR3aa: CASSRDNEKLFF
len: 15; d_gene: NA; j_gene: TRBJ1-4; v_gene: TRBV19; abundance: once; CDR3nt: TGTGCCAGTAGTTCCAGAGGCGGGAGGGCTGAAAAACTGTTTTTT; CDR3aa: CASSSRGGRAEKLFF
len: 14; d_gene: NA; j_gene: TRBJ1-5; v_gene: TRBV10-3; abundance: few; CDR3nt: TGTGCCATCAGTGCGGACCGTCCCCCGCGGCCCCAGCATTTT; CDR3aa: CAISADRPPRPQHF
len: 15; d_gene: NA; j_gene: TRBJ2-7; v_gene: TRBV15; abundance: NA; CDR3nt: TGTGCCACCAGCAGAGGAGGGAGGAGCTCCTACGAGCAGTACTTC; CDR3aa: CATSRGGRSSYEQYF
len: 13; d_gene: TRBD2; j_gene: TRBJ2-1; v_gene: TRBV10-3; abundance: once; CDR3nt: TGTGCCATCAAGCGGGAAGTCTACAATGAGCAGTTCTTC; CDR3aa: CAIKREVYNEQFF
len: 15; d_gene: NA; j_gene: TRBJ1-1; v_gene: TRBV28; abundance: NA; CDR3nt: TGTGCCAGCAGTTTATGGGGGACCGATCGCCCTGAAGCTTTCTTT; CDR3aa: CASSLWGTDRPEAFF